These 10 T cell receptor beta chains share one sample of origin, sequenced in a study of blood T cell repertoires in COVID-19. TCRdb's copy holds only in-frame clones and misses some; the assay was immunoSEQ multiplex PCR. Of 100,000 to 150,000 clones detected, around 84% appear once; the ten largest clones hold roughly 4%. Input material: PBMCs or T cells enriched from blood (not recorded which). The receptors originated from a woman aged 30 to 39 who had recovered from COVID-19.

The CDR3 here is CASKSGTGVSYEQYF. The CDR3 DNA reads as TGTGCCAGTAAATCCGGGACAGGGGTTTCCTACGAGCAGTACTTC. This rearrangement joins TRBV19 to TRBJ2-7, with 10 bases lining up with TRBD1. There are 15 residues in the CDR3. V was clipped by 7 bases and J by 1 base; unmatched bases: 7. Germline V gene sequence: CDR1 LNHDA, CDR2 SQIVND (reference sequence).

CDR3 in DNA: TGTGCCAGCATCATTAGCGGCACAGATACGCAGTATTTT. Translated: CASIISGTDTQYF. J is TRBJ2-3 and V is TRBV12-3 or TRBV12-4, with D perhaps TRBD2 (5 bases). The CDR3 consists of 13 residues. V was trimmed by 7 bases and J by 1 base, leaving 9 bases between them.

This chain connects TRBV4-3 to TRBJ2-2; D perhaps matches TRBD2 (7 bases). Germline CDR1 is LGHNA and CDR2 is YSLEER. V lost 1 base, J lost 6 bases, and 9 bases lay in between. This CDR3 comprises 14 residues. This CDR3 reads CASSQGGGPGELFF. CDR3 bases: TGCGCCAGCAGCCAAGGCGGGGGCCCCGGGGAGCTGTTTTTT.

The CDR3 region has the DNA TGTGCCAGTAGTATCGCGTGGCGGTCAATACGTATGAACACTGAAGCTTTCTTT. Its translation is CASSIAWRSIRMNTEAFF. V is TRBV19 and J is TRBJ1-1; no clear D. Looked up from germline, CDR1 is LNHDA and CDR2 is SQIVND (reference sequence). The ends were cut back, 3 bases at V and 0 bases at J, with 20 bases in the middle. The CDR3 consists of 18 residues.

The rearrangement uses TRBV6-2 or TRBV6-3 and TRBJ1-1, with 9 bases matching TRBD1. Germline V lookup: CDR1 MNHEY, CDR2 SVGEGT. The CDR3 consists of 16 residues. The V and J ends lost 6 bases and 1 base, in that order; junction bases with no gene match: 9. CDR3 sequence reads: CASSDQGQGPNTEAFF. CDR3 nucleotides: TGTGCCAGCAGCGACCAAGGACAGGGGCCGAACACTGAAGCTTTCTTT.

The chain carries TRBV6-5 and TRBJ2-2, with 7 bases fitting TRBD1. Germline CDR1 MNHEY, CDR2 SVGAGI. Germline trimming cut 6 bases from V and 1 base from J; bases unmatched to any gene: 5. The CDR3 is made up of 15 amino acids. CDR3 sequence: CASSPRQGNTGELFF. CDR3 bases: TGTGCCAGCAGCCCCCGACAGGGGAACACCGGGGAGCTGTTTTTT.

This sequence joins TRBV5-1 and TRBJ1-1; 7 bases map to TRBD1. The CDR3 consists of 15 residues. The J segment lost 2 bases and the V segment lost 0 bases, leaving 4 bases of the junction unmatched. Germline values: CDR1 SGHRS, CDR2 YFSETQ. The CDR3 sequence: CASSLGGQLNTEAFF. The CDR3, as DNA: TGCGCCAGCAGCTTGGGGGGACAGCTCAACACTGAAGCTTTCTTT.

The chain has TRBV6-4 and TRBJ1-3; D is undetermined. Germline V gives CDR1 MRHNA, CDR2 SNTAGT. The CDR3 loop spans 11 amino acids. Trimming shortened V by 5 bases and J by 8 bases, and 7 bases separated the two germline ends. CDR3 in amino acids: CASSFIDTIYF. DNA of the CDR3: TGTGCCAGCAGTTTTATAGACACCATATATTTT.

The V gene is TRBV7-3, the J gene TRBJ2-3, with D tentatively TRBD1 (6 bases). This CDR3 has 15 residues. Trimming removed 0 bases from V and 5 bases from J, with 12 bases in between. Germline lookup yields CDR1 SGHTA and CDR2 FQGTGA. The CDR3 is CASSLTGASRDTQYF. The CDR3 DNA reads TGTGCCAGCAGCTTAACGGGGGCGTCTAGAGATACGCAGTATTTT.

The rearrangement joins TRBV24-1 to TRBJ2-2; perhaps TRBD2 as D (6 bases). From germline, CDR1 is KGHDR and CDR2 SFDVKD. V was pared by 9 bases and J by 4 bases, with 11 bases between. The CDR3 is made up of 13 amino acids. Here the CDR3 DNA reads TGTGCCACCCAATCCGGGAGCACCGGGGAGCTGTTTTTT. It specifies CATQSGSTGELFF.